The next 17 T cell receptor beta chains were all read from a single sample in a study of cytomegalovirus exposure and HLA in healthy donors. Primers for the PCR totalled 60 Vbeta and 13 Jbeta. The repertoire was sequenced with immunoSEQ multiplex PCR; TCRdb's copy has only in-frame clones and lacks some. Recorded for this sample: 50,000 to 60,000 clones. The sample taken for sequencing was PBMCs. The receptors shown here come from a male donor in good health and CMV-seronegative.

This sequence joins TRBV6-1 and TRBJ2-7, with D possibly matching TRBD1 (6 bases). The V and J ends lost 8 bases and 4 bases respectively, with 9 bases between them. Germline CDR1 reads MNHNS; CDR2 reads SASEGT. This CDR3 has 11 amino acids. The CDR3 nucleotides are TGTGCCAGCTATACAGGGTACGAGCAGTACTTC. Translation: CASYTGYEQYF.

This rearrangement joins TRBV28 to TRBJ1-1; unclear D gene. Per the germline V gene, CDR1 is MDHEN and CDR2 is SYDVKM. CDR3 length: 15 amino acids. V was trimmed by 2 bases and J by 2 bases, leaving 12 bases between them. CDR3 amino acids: CASSLGVRVNTEAFF. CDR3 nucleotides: TGTGCCAGCAGTTTAGGCGTCCGGGTAAACACTGAAGCTTTCTTT.

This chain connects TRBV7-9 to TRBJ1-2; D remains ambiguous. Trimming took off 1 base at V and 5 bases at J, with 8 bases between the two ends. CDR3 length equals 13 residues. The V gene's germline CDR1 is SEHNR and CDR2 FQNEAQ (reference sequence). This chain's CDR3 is CASSLDGEYGYTF. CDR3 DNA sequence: TGTGCCAGCAGCTTAGACGGAGAGTATGGCTACACCTTC.

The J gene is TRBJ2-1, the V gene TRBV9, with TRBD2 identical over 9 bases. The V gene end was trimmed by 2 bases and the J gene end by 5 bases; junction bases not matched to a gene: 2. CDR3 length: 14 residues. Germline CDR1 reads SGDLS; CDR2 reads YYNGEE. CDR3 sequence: CASSVSGSNNEQFF. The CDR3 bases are TGTGCCAGCAGCGTTAGCGGGAGCAACAATGAGCAGTTCTTC.

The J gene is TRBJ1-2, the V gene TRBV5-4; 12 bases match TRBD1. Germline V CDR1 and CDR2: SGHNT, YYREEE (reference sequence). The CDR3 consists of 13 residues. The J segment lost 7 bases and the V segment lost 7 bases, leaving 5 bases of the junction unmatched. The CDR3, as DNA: TGTGCCAGCCGGGACAGGGGGCCCGGTGGCTACACCTTC. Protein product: CASRDRGPGGYTF.

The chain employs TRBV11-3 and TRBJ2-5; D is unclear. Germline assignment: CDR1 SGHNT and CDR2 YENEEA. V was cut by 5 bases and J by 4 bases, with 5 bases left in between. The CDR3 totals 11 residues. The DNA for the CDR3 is TGTGCCAGCAGCCCCTCAGAGACCCAGTACTTC. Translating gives CASSPSETQYF.

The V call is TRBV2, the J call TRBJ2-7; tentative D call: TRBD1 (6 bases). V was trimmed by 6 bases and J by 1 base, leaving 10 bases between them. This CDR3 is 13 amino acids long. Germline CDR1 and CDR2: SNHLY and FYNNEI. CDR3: CASSKDRSYEQYF. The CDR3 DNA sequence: TGTGCCAGCAGCAAGGACAGATCCTACGAGCAGTACTTC.

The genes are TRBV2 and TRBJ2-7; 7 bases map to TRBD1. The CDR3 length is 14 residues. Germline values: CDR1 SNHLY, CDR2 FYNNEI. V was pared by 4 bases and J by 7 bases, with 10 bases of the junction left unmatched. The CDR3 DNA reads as TGTGCCAGCAGTGTAAGGGAACAGGGGCCAGAGCAGTACTTC. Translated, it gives CASSVREQGPEQYF.

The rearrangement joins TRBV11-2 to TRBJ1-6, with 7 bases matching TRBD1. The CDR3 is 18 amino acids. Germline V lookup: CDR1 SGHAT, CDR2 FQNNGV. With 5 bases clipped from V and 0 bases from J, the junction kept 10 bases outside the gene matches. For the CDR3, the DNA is TGTGCCAGCAGCCAACGACAGGGAGGAAGCTCCTATAATTCACCCCTCCACTTT. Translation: CASSQRQGGSSYNSPLHF.

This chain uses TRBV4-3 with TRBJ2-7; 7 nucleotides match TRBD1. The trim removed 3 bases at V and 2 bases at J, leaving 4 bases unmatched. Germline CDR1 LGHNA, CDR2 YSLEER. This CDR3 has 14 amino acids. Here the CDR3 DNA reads TGCGCCAGCAGCCAGACAGGGAGCGCCTACGAGCAGTACTTC. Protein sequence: CASSQTGSAYEQYF.

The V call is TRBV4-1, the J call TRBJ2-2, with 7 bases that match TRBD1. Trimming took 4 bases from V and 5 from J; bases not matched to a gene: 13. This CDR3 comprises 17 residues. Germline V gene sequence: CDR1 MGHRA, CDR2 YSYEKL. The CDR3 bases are TGCGCCAGCAGCCGAAAGATTGTCGGACAGGAGACCGGGGAGCTGTTTTTT. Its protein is CASSRKIVGQETGELFF.

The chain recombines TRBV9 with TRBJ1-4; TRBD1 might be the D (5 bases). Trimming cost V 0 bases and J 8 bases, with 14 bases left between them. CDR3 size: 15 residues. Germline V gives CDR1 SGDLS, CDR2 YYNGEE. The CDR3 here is CASSVDGGFAEKLFF. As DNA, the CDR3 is TGTGCCAGCAGCGTAGATGGGGGGTTTGCGGAAAAACTGTTTTTT.

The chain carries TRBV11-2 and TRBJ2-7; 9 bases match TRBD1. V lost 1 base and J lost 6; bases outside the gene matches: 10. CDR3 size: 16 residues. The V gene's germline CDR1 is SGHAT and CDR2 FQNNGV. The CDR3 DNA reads TGTGCCAGCAGCTTAGGGGACAGGGTCAAATACGGCGAGCAGTACTTC. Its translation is CASSLGDRVKYGEQYF. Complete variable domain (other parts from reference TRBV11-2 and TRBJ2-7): EAGVAQSPRYKIIEKRQSVAFWCNPISGHATLYWYQQILGQGPKLLIQFQNNGVVDDSQLPKDRFSAERLKGVDSTLKIQPAKLEDSAVYLCASSLGDRVKYGEQYFGPGTRLTVT.

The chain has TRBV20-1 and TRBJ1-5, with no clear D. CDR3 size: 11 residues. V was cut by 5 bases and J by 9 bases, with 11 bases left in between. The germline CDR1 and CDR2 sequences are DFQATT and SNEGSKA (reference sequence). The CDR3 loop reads CSASAVWPQHF. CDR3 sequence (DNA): TGCAGTGCTTCCGCAGTTTGGCCCCAGCATTTT.

The CDR3 loop reads CASSYRDGELFF. The CDR3 nucleotides are TGTGCCAGTAGTTACCGGGACGGGGAGCTGTTTTTT. J is TRBJ2-2 and V is TRBV19, with D maybe TRBD2 (5 bases). CDR3 length: 12 residues. V lost 5 bases, J lost 7 bases, and 8 bases lay in between. The germline CDR1 and CDR2 sequences are LNHDA and SQIVND (reference sequence). The whole variable domain, filled in from reference TRBV19 and TRBJ2-2, reads DGGITQSPKYLFRKEGQNVTLSCEQNLNHDAMYWYRQDPGQGLRLIYYSQIVNDFQKGDIAEGYSVSREKKESFPLTVTSAQKNPTAFYLCASSYRDGELFFGEGSRLTVL.

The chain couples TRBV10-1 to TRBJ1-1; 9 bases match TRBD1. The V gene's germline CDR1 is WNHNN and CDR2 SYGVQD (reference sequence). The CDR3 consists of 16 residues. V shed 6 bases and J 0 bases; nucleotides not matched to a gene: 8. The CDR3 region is CASSTGGEHVNTEAFF. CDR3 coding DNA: TGCGCCAGCAGCACAGGGGGCGAACACGTGAACACTGAAGCTTTCTTT.

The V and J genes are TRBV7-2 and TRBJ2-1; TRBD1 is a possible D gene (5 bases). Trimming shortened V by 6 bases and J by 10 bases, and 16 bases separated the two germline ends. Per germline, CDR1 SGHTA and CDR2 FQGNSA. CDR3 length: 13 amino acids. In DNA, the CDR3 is TGTGCCAGCAGTTCATCCCCCCGACAGGAGCAGTTCTTC. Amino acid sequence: CASSSSPRQEQFF.